The next 9 T cell receptor beta chains were all read from a single sample in a study of blood T cell repertoires in COVID-19. The assay was immunoSEQ multiplex PCR, and TCRdb's table has in-frame clones only and misses some. The data hold roughly 60,000 clones, with about 87% observed a single time. Sequencing was done on a sample of peripheral blood. These receptors all stem from a man aged 65-85 years with acute or convalescent COVID-19.

This clone showed up just once. The chain joins TRBV10-3 to TRBJ1-2; D gene unclear. V was pared by 3 bases and J by 2 bases, with 4 bases between. Germline-derived CDR1 and CDR2 are ENHRY and SYGVKD. The CDR3 is made up of 12 amino acids. CDR3 sequence: CAISDQNYGYTF. The CDR3 DNA reads TGTGCCATCAGTGACCAGAACTATGGCTACACCTTC.

The chain joins TRBV10-3 to TRBJ2-2; the match to TRBD2 covers 10 bases. The CDR3 sequence is 16 residues long. V was clipped by 0 bases and J by 4 bases; unmatched bases: 2. CDR1 and CDR2 from the germline V gene are ENHRY and SYGVKD. The CDR3 region is CAISESSSGGTGELFF. The DNA of the CDR3 is TGTGCCATCAGTGAGTCGTCTAGCGGGGGCACCGGGGAGCTGTTTTTT.

The rearrangement joins TRBV6-5 to TRBJ1-2, with D possibly matching TRBD1 (5 bases). CDR1 is MNHEY, CDR2 SVGAGI, per germline. Between the trimmed V and J ends, which lost 8 bases and 8 bases, there was a span of 15 bases. This CDR3 is 12 amino acids long. The CDR3 reads CASRGRAGGYTF. CDR3 bases: TGTGCCAGCCGGGGGAGGGCGGGCGGCTACACCTTC.

The rearrangement joins TRBV2 to TRBJ1-4; 8 bases map to TRBD1. Per germline, CDR1 SNHLY and CDR2 FYNNEI. This CDR3 is built from 15 residues. After removal of 6 bases from V and 4 bases from J, the junction contained 7 bases not matched to a gene. CDR3 in amino acids: CASRLRTGINEKLFF. DNA for the CDR3: TGTGCCAGCAGACTTAGGACAGGGATTAATGAAAAACTGTTTTTT.

This sequence joins TRBV7-9 and TRBJ2-6, with a weak D call TRBD1 (5 bases). Looked up from germline, CDR1 is SEHNR and CDR2 is FQNEAQ (reference sequence). The ends were cut back, 5 bases at V and 4 bases at J, with 12 bases in the middle. This CDR3 comprises 15 residues. The CDR3, as DNA: TGTGCCAGCAGCCTACAGGCTCTGGGGGCCAACGTCCTGACTTTC. Its protein is CASSLQALGANVLTF.

Concerning this clone itself: One junction end disagrees with the germline gene, perhaps due to a read error. This sequence joins TRBV7-7 and TRBJ2-3, with D possibly TRBD2 on 6 matching bases. The CDR3 loop spans 14 amino acids. Germline CDR1 and CDR2: SSHAT and FNYEAQ (reference sequence). CDR3 nucleotides: TGTGCTAGCAGCTTAGACGGGAGTACAGATACGCAGTATTTT. Protein sequence: CASSLDGSTDTQYF. The variable domain in full, completed from reference TRBV7-7 and TRBJ2-3, reads GAGVSQSPRYKVTKRGQDVTLRCDPISSHATLYWYQQALGQGPEFLTYFNYEAQPDKSGLPSDRFSAERPEGSISTLTIQRTEQRDSAMYRCASSLDGSTDTQYFGPGTRLTVL.

This chain links TRBV4-1 with TRBJ1-6, with D possibly TRBD1 on 5 matching bases. This CDR3 contains 16 residues. CDR1 MGHRA and CDR2 YSYEKL come from the germline V gene. Trimming cost V 0 bases and J 8 bases, with 14 bases left between them. The CDR3 region has the DNA TGCGCCAGCAGCCAAGACATGGGGTGGGGGGATTCACCCCTCCACTTT. This gives the protein CASSQDMGWGDSPLHF.

The chain is built from TRBV6-2 or TRBV6-3 and TRBJ2-3, with 7 bases fitting TRBD2. Per germline, CDR1 MNHEY and CDR2 SVGEGT. V gave up 6 bases and J gave up 0 bases; unmatched junction bases: 12. CDR3 length: 17 residues. The CDR3 DNA sequence: TGTGCCAGCAGCCAACTGAATGGGGGAGGGAGCACAGATACGCAGTATTTT. Its protein product is CASSQLNGGGSTDTQYF.

The chain links TRBV9 to TRBJ1-3, with 11 bases lining up with TRBD1. The V gene end was trimmed by 2 bases and the J gene end by 7 bases; junction bases not matched to a gene: 2. The CDR3 is made up of 14 amino acids. Germline lookup yields CDR1 SGDLS and CDR2 YYNGEE. CDR3 sequence reads: CASSVGQGANTIYF. The DNA of the CDR3 is TGTGCCAGCAGCGTCGGACAGGGGGCGAACACCATATATTTT.